In its sample, the clone carrying this TCR beta chain was seen many times. The antigen remains unidentified. This entry comes from a study of T cells in Graves' hyperthyroidism and ophthalmopathy. Study conclusions and caveats: Onset of ophthalmopathy came a median approximately 6.5 months after the model predicted it.

CDR1 is DFQATT and CDR2 is SNEGSKA in the germline V gene (reference sequence). Trimming stripped 6 bases from V and 1 base from J, with 16 bases between. This CDR3 comprises 14 residues. Clinical symptoms, serum thyroxine, TRAb, thyroid ultrasound and orbital computed tomography established diagnosis. Amplified TCR beta CDR3 regions derived from RNA transcripts. The HTBI primer set served for first-round RT-PCR of the TCR CDR3. MiXCR, run by TCRdb on the multiplex PCR reads, gives a single entry per CDR3 protein. The sample lists roughly 500,000 distinct CDR3 sequences; 46% were seen once. This TCR was recovered from an adult woman with Graves' disease, either hyperthyroidism or ophthalmopathy (not recorded which). The chain couples TRBV20-1 to TRBJ2-7, with D tentatively TRBD1 (6 bases). The sequenced sample consisted of peripheral blood or thyroid tissue (not recorded which). CDR3: CSAALQGGSYEQYF. DNA for the CDR3: TGCAGTGCCGCACTACAGGGCGGATCCTACGAGCAGTACTTC.